This passage covers 18 T cell receptor beta chains from one sample sequenced in a study of Graves' ophthalmopathy and Graves' hyperthyroidism. RNA transcripts provided the template for amplifying TCR beta CDR3 regions. The workflow started with a first-round RT-PCR run with HTBI primers and then moved on to a second-round multiplex PCR. TCRdb passed the multiplex PCR reads through MiXCR, listing each CDR3 protein once. The sample has over a million distinct CDR3 sequences, about 36% seen once. Sequenced sample: peripheral blood or thyroid tissue (not recorded which). The source is an adult man with Graves' hyperthyroidism.

This chain links TRBV7-9 with TRBJ2-2; no reliable D call. V was clipped by 5 bases and J by 3 bases, with 10 bases between them. Looked up from germline, CDR1 is SEHNR and CDR2 is FQNEAQ (reference sequence). This CDR3 comprises 14 residues. This CDR3 reads CASSQDGYTGELFF. The DNA for the CDR3 is TGTGCCAGCAGCCAAGATGGCTACACCGGGGAGCTGTTTTTT. Full variable domain (rest looked up from reference TRBV7-9 and TRBJ2-2): DTGVSQNPRHKITKRGQNVTFRCDPISEHNRLYWYRQTLGQGPEFLTYFQNEAQLEKSRLLSDRFSAERPKGSFSTLEIQRTEQGDSAMYLCASSQDGYTGELFFGEGSRLTVL.

With respect to this clonotype: One end of the junction does not line up with germline, which may come from a read error. The genes are TRBV10-2 and TRBJ1-2; TRBD1 matches 9 bases. Looked up from germline, CDR1 is WSHSY and CDR2 is SAAADI. The length of the CDR3 is 12 residues. The CDR3 DNA reads TGTGCCACCGTGGGACAGGGTGCTGGCTACACCTTC. It encodes CATVGQGAGYTF.

This clonotype was observed at least ten times. This chain joins TRBV7-2 and TRBJ2-5, with D perhaps matching TRBD2 (6 bases). Trimming cost V 5 bases and J 2 bases, with 9 bases left between them. CDR1 and CDR2 (germline): SGHTA, FQGNSA. The length of the CDR3 is 13 residues. CDR3 in DNA: TGTGCCAGCAGCAGGACTATACAAGAGACCCAGTACTTC. Its translation is CASSRTIQETQYF.

V usage is TRBV5-4 and J usage is TRBJ1-6, with D unclear. The CDR3 is 13 residues long. CDR1 and CDR2 from the germline V gene are SGHNT and YYREEE (reference sequence). Trimming cost V 1 base and J 11 bases, with 10 bases left between them. CDR3: CASSLRDRTPLHF. CDR3 DNA sequence: TGTGCCAGCAGCTTGAGGGATAGGACACCCCTCCACTTT.

This clonotype was recorded at least ten times. The chain has TRBV19 and TRBJ1-4, with 7 bases fitting TRBD1. The trim removed 3 bases at V and 8 bases at J, leaving 15 bases unmatched. From germline, CDR1 is LNHDA and CDR2 SQIVND (reference sequence). The CDR3 contains 17 residues. The CDR3 DNA is TGTGCCAGTAGTATCGGGACAGCAGGCTTTAACTTCGAAAAACTGTTTTTT. Protein: CASSIGTAGFNFEKLFF.

The sample holds many counts of this clonotype. The rearrangement uses TRBV19 and TRBJ1-2; D is unresolved. Deletions cut 10 bases from V and 5 bases from J, with 11 bases between. Germline V gene data show CDR1 as LNHDA and CDR2 as SQIVND (reference sequence). The CDR3 consists of 11 residues. The CDR3: CATRGFYGYTF. The CDR3 DNA reads TGTGCCACCAGAGGTTTTTATGGCTACACCTTC. The full variable domain, completed using reference TRBV19 and TRBJ1-2, is DGGITQSPKYLFRKEGQNVTLSCEQNLNHDAMYWYRQDPGQGLRLIYYSQIVNDFQKGDIAEGYSVSREKKESFPLTVTSAQKNPTAFYLCATRGFYGYTFGSGTRLTVV.

This clonotype showed up just a few times. This chain uses TRBV7-9 with TRBJ2-5; tentatively, D is TRBD1 (6 bases). There are 15 residues in the CDR3. V lost 8 bases and J lost 3, with 19 bases in between. CDR1 SEHNR and CDR2 FQNEAQ come from the germline V gene (reference sequence). For the CDR3, the DNA is TGTGCCAGCGGGTCGGACAGAACCGCAAAAGAGACCCAGTACTTC. Its protein is CASGSDRTAKETQYF.

This chain joins TRBV6-6 and TRBJ1-2; 8 bases align to TRBD1. V trimming: 6 bases; J trimming: 7 bases; junction bases outside the gene matches: 10. Germline assignment: CDR1 MNHNY and CDR2 SVGAGI (reference sequence). The CDR3 loop spans 14 amino acids. This CDR3 is CASSDTGGRGGYTF. DNA of the CDR3: TGTGCCAGCAGCGACACAGGGGGGAGGGGTGGCTACACCTTC.

Of note for this clonotype: A read error is possible here, since a much larger clone lies one base away. The gene calls are TRBV2 and TRBJ2-7; D might be TRBD2 (5 bases). Per germline, CDR1 SNHLY and CDR2 FYNNEI. The CDR3 consists of 12 residues. This CDR3 reads CASTKRNYEQCF. CDR3 coding DNA: TGTGCCAGCACTAAGCGGAACTACGAGCAGTGCTTC.

This chain links TRBV7-8 with TRBJ2-6; 8 nucleotides align to TRBD1. The CDR3 covers 15 residues. From germline, CDR1 is SGHVS and CDR2 FQNEAQ. V shed 3 bases and J 6 bases; nucleotides not matched to a gene: 4. The CDR3 protein is CASSFSQGAANVLTF. In DNA, the CDR3 is TGTGCCAGCAGCTTCTCCCAGGGGGCGGCCAACGTCCTGACTTTC.

Remarks on this clonotype: The junction shows a germline mismatch at one end, possibly a read error. The gene calls are TRBV7-9 and TRBJ2-7, with 12 bases aligning to TRBD1. Germline CDR1 is SEHNR and CDR2 is FQNEAQ (reference sequence). The CDR3 contains 17 residues. CDR3 coding DNA: TGTGCCAGCAGTCCCGGCGCGGGACAGGGGGCGCACAACGAGGAGTACTTC. Translating it yields CASSPGAGQGAHNEEYF.

This clonotype was seen only a few times. The chain links TRBV4-3 to TRBJ2-5; a weak D match, TRBD1 (6 bases). Trimming stripped 0 bases from V and 3 bases from J, with 14 bases between. From germline, CDR1 is LGHNA and CDR2 YSLEER. CDR3 length equals 16 residues. The DNA of the CDR3 is TGCGCCAGCAGCCAAGATTTGGGGGCCGGGAAAGAGACCCAGTACTTC. Amino acid sequence: CASSQDLGAGKETQYF.

The CDR3 here is CASSVDSGGNQETQYF. CDR3 sequence (DNA): TGTGCCAGCAGCGTAGATAGCGGGGGAAATCAAGAGACCCAGTACTTC. The chain combines TRBV9 with TRBJ2-5; 9 bases agree with TRBD2. The J segment lost 2 bases and the V segment lost 0 bases, leaving 5 bases of the junction unmatched. The CDR3 covers 16 residues. CDR1 is SGDLS, CDR2 YYNGEE, per germline. Using reference TRBV9 and TRBJ2-5 for the parts outside the CDR3, the full variable domain is DSGVTQTPKHLITATGQRVTLRCSPRSGDLSVYWYQQSLDQGLQFLIQYYNGEERAKGNILERFSAQQFPDLHSELNLSSLELGDSALYFCASSVDSGGNQETQYFGPGTRLLVL.

The V and J genes are TRBV7-9 and TRBJ2-1; D gene unclear. Per germline, CDR1 SEHNR and CDR2 FQNEAQ (reference sequence). Trimming stripped 6 bases from V and 0 bases from J, with 24 bases between. The CDR3 spans 19 residues. CDR3: CASSSQFSPGPSSYNEQFF. In nucleotides, the CDR3 is TGTGCCAGCAGTTCTCAATTCTCCCCAGGACCGAGCTCCTACAATGAGCAGTTCTTC. Combining the CDR3 with reference TRBV7-9 and TRBJ2-1 gives the whole variable domain DTGVSQNPRHKITKRGQNVTFRCDPISEHNRLYWYRQTLGQGPEFLTYFQNEAQLEKSRLLSDRFSAERPKGSFSTLEIQRTEQGDSAMYLCASSSQFSPGPSSYNEQFFGPGTRLTVL.

In DNA, the CDR3 is TGCAGTGCTAGAGATCTCGCCAGGGGGCAAGTGGCAGCTTTCTTT. Protein sequence: CSARDLARGQVAAFF. The chain uses TRBV20-1 and TRBJ1-1; TRBD1 matches at 8 bases. CDR3 length: 15 residues. V lost 0 bases to trimming and J lost 10 bases; unmatched junction nucleotides: 13. From germline, CDR1 is DFQATT and CDR2 SNEGSKA (reference sequence).

Note on this clonotype: A much larger clone lies a single base off, so this may be a read error. V and J are TRBV20-1 and TRBJ2-7; weak D call: TRBD2 (5 bases). Germline CDR1 DFQATT, CDR2 SNEGSKA (reference sequence). This CDR3 has 15 residues. The CDR3 nucleotides are TGCAGTGCTAGCACGGTTGAGCTGAGGGTCCACGAGCAGTGCTTC. Its protein is CSASTVELRVHEQCF.

For this clonotype: Its ends do not fully match the called genes, so a read error is possible. This chain uses TRBV5-1 with TRBJ2-6; D not certain. CDR3 length: 16 residues. CDR1 and CDR2 (germline): SGHRS, YFSETQ. CDR3 in amino acids: CACSLGLISGANVLTF. The CDR3 nucleotides are TGCGCCTGCAGCTTGGGCTTAATCTCTGGGGCCAACGTCCTGACTTTC.

Ten or more counts support this clonotype. V is TRBV29-1 and J is TRBJ2-7; D is undetermined. With 4 bases removed from V and 1 base from J, the gap between germline ends came to 5 bases. Germline CDR1 reads SQVTM; CDR2 reads ANQGSEA. The CDR3 spans 11 residues. CDR3 in amino acids: CSVGRSYEQYF. The CDR3 region has the DNA TGCAGCGTTGGGCGGTCCTACGAGCAGTACTTC.